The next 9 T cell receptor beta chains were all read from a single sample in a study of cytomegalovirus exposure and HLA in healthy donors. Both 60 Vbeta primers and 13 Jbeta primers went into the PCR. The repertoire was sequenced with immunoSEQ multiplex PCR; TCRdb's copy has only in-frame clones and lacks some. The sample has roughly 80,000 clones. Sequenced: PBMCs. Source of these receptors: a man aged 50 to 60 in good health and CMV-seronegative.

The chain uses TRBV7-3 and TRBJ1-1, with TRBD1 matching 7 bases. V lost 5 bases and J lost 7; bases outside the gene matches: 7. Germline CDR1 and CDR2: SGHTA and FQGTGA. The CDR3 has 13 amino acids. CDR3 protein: CASSPGQEHEAFF. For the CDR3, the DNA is TGTGCCAGCAGCCCTGGACAGGAACATGAAGCTTTCTTT.

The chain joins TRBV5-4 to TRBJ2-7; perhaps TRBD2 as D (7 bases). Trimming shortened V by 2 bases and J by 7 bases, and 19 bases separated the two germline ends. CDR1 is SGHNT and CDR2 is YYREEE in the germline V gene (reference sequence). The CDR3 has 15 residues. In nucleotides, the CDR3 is TGTGCCAGCAGCTTCCCTCAGGGGAGGGCGAGAGAGCAGTACTTC. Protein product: CASSFPQGRAREQYF.

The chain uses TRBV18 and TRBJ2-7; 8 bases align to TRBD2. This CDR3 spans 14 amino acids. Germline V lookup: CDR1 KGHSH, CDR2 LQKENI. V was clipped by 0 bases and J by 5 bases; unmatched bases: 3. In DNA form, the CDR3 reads TGTGCCAGCTCACCACCCGGGAGGGCCCACGAGCAGTACTTC. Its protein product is CASSPPGRAHEQYF.

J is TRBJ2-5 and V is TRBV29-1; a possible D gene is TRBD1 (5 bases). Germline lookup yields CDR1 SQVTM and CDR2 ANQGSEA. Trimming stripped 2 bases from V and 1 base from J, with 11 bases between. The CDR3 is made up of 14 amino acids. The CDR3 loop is CSVELADSQETQYF. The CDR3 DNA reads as TGCAGCGTTGAACTGGCAGACAGCCAAGAGACCCAGTACTTC. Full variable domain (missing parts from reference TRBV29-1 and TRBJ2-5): SAVISQKPSRDICQRGTSLTIQCQVDSQVTMMFWYRQQPGQSLTLIATANQGSEATYESGFVIDKFPISRPNLTFSTLTVSNMSPEDSSIYLCSVELADSQETQYFGPGTRLLVL.

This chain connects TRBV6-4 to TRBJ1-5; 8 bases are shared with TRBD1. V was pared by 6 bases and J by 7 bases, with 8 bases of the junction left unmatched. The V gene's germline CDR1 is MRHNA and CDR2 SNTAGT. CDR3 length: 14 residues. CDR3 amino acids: CASSPGQGGQPQHF. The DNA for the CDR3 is TGTGCCAGCAGCCCCGGACAGGGAGGACAGCCCCAGCATTTT.

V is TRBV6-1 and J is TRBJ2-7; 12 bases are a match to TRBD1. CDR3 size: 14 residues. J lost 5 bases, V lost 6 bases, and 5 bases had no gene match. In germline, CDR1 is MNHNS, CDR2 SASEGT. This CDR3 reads CASRKGQGADEQYF. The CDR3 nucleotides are TGTGCCAGCAGAAAGGGACAGGGGGCCGACGAGCAGTACTTC.

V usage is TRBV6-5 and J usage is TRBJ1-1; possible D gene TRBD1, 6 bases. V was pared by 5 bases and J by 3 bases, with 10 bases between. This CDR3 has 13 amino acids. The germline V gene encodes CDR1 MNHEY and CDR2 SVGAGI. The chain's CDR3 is CASSPGAYTEAFF. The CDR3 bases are TGTGCCAGCAGTCCAGGGGCCTACACTGAAGCTTTCTTT.

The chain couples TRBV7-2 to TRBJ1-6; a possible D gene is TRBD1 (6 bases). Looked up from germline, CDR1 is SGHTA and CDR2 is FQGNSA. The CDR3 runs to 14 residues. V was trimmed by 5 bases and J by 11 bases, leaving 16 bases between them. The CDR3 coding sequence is TGTGCCAGCAGCACAGACAGGTCGTTCGCACCCCTCCACTTT. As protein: CASSTDRSFAPLHF.

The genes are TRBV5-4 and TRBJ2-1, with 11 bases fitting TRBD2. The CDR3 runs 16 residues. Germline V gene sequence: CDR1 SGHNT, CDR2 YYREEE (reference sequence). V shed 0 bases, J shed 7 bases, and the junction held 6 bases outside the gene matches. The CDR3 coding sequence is TGTGCCAGCAGCTTGGCTAGCGGGGGGTCGAGGAATGAGCAGTTCTTC. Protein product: CASSLASGGSRNEQFF.